This TCR beta chain was captured by sequencing in a study of shared clonotypes between healthy human individuals. CDR3 length equals 16 residues. The germline CDR1 and CDR2 sequences are MDHEN and SYDVKM. Trimming took 5 bases from V and 8 from J; bases not matched to a gene: 8. Researchers divided each subset's genomic DNA evenly across several immunoSEQ plates. Produced via immunoSEQ multiplex PCR; TCRdb's table is partial and in-frame only. The repertoire holds around 550,000 clones, with roughly 95% as singletons. The naive CD8 fraction comprised CD45RO-negative cells positively selected for CCR7 and excluded terminally differentiated effector memory CD45RA+ cells.

The TCR originated in a woman in her twenties or thirties in good health. The material sequenced was naive CD8+ T cells sorted from blood. The V and J genes are TRBV28 and TRBJ2-1, with 14 bases fitting TRBD2. DNA for the CDR3: TGTGCCAGCAGTCCTGGGACTAGCGGGAGTCGGGATGAGCAGTTCTTC. Translating gives CASSPGTSGSRDEQFF.